Presented here are 6 T cell receptor beta chains from one specimen sequenced in a study of T-cell memory formation after mild COVID-19. TCRdb re-derived calls from the 5' RACE reads in MiXCR, one entry per CDR3 protein. The sample shows about 200,000 distinct CDR3 sequences, over 9.5% of them seen only once. The sample was PBMCs or a T cell subset sorted from them (not recorded which). The source of these receptors is a young man who had mild COVID-19 (a few samples of this study predate the infection). Cell type and time point are not known.

This clonotype was picked up many times. The rearrangement links TRBV4-3 to TRBJ2-2; no firm D call. The V end was cut by 0 bases, the J end by 1 base, with 6 bases between. This CDR3 region has 15 residues. Germline CDR1 is LGHNA and CDR2 is YSLEER. For the CDR3, the DNA is TGCGCCAGCAGCCAAGAAAGGCAGAACACCGGGGAGCTGTTTTTT. Encoded protein: CASSQERQNTGELFF.

This clonotype was observed a handful of times. The rearrangement links TRBV4-2 to TRBJ2-7; tentatively, D is TRBD1 (6 bases). CDR3 size: 14 residues. The germline V gene encodes CDR1 LGHNA and CDR2 YNFKEQ. V shed 5 bases and J shed 3 bases, with 14 bases lying between them. The CDR3 is CASSVRTANYEQYF. The CDR3, as DNA: TGTGCCAGCAGCGTTAGGACAGCCAACTACGAGCAGTACTTC.

The gene calls are TRBV20-1 and TRBJ2-1; 8 bases align to TRBD2. This CDR3 comprises 13 residues. Germline trimming cut 1 base from V and 9 bases from J; bases unmatched to any gene: 5. Germline loops: CDR1 DFQATT, CDR2 SNEGSKA (reference sequence). The CDR3 coding sequence is TGCAGTGCTAGAGGGGTTAGCGGGATTGAGCAGTTCTTC. Translation: CSARGVSGIEQFF.

This rearrangement joins TRBV18 to TRBJ1-1, with TRBD1 matching over 11 bases. The CDR3 contains 16 residues. The V gene end was trimmed by 4 bases and the J gene end by 5 bases; junction bases not matched to a gene: 9. Germline values: CDR1 KGHSH, CDR2 LQKENI. The CDR3 loop reads CASSLRGQGDPTEAFF. The CDR3 DNA is TGTGCCAGCTCACTACGGGGACAGGGGGATCCGACTGAAGCTTTCTTT. Full variable domain (outside the CDR3, taken from reference TRBV18 and TRBJ1-1): NAGVMQNPRHLVRRRGQEARLRCSPMKGHSHVYWYRQLPEEGLKFMVYLQKENIIDESGMPKERFSAEFPKEGPSILRIQQVVRGDSAAYFCASSLRGQGDPTEAFFGQGTRLTVV.

The V call is TRBV18, the J call TRBJ2-5; 12 bases agree with TRBD2. The CDR3 consists of 16 residues. The V gene's germline CDR1 is KGHSH and CDR2 LQKENI. J gave up 5 bases and V 3 bases, and 7 bases lay outside the gene matches. The CDR3 reads CASSPSSGGAVETQYF. Here the CDR3 DNA reads TGTGCCAGCTCACCGTCTAGCGGGGGGGCCGTGGAGACCCAGTACTTC.

The chain uses TRBV12-3 or TRBV12-4 and TRBJ2-7, with 7 positions matching TRBD1. V dropped 6 bases and J dropped 7; count of bases not matched to a gene: 12. This CDR3 spans 14 amino acids. The CDR3 reads CASSLYRGFWEQYF. The CDR3 DNA reads as TGTGCCAGCAGCTTATACAGGGGTTTCTGGGAGCAGTACTTC.